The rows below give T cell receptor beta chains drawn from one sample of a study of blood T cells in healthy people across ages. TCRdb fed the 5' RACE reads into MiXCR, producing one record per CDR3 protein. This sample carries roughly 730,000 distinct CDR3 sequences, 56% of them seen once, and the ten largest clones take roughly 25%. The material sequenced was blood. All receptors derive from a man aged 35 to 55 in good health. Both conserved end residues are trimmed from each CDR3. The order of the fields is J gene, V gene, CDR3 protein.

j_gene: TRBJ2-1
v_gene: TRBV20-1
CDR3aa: SASTSGEYNEQF

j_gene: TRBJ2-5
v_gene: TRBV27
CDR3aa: ASSPRSPQVQY

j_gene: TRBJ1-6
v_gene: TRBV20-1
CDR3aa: SHTRGPNSPLH

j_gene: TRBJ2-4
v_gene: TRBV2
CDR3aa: ASSAMGQGAKNIQY

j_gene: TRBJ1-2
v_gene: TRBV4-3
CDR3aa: ASSQDPTGVNYGYT

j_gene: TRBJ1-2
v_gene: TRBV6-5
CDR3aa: ASSRPTGDGGYT

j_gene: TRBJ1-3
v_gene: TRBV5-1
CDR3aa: ASSPVSVSGNTIY

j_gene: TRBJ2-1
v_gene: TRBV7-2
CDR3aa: ASSLGGGQSEQF

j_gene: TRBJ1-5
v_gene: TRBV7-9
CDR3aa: ASSLRGAGPNQPQH

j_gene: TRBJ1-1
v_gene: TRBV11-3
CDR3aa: ASSLDISHTEAF

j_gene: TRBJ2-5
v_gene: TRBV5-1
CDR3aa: ASSLGGRAGQETQY

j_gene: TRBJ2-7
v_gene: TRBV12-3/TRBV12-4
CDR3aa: ASSRSGGPPYEQY

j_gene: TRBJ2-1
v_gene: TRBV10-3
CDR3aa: AILYSGRGYNEQF

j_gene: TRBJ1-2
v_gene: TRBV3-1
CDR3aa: ASSQENTGGGYT

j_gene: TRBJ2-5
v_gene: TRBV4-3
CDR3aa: ASSQDQQETGGAAETQY

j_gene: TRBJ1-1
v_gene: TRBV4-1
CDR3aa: ASSQDPGVTEAF

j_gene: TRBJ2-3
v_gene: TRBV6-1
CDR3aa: ASSERGWNEQY

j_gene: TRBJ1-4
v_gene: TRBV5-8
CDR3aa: ASSFRQGAVEKLF

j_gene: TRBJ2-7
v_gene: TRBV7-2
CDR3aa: ASSLLALVYEQY

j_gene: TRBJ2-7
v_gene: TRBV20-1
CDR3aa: SARGGQGSVYEQY

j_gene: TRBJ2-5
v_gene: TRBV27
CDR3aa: ASSPSGGSGETQY

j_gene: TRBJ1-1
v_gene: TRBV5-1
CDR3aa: ASSLSEDTEAF

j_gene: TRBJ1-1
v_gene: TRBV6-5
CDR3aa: ASSYVITGPAF

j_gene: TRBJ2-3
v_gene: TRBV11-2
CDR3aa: ASRTMGQGSPDTQY

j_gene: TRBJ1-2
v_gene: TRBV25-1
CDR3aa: ASTGQNGYT

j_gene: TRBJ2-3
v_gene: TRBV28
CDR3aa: ASSGRDLAGVKKDTQY

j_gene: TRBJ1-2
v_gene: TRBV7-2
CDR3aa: ASSLTTLQSRGGYT

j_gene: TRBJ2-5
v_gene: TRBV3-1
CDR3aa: ASRLAPGRQETQY

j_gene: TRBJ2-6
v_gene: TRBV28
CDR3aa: ASRLDFRGRASGANVLT

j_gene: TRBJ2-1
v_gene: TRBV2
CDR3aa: ASSEISHRLAGGKSSYNEQF

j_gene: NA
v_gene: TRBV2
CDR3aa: ASRDDIYEQY

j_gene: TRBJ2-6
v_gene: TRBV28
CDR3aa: ASLLAPGGANVLT

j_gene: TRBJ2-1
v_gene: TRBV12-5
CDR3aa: ASSDSNSYNGQF

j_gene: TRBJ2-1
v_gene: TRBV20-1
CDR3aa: SARGAGGLNNEQF

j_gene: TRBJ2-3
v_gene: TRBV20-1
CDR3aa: SVRYPDTQY

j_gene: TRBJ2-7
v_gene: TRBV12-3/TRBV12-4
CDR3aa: ASSSTGGSAYEQY

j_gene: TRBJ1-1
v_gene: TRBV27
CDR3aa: ASSTTRAFGTEAF

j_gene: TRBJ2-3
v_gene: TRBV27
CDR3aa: VSSPRTDTQY

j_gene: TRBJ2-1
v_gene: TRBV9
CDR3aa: ASSAILKLAGSYNEQF

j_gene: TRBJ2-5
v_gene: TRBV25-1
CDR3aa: ASSSGRETQY